Listed here are 20 T cell receptor beta chains from one sample, sequenced in a study of T cell repertoires in cytomegalovirus infection. A single record per CDR3 protein comes from TCRdb applying MiXCR to the reads. This table has more than 400,000 distinct CDR3 sequences, around a quarter appearing once. Sequencing was done on a sample of PBMCs. Receptors originate from a human donor in good health (CMV status not recorded). Some clones in this sample may be carry-over from other donors' samples.

The chain couples TRBV12-3 or TRBV12-4 to TRBJ1-2, with TRBD1 matching 7 bases. The CDR3 contains 15 residues. V lost 7 bases, J lost 7 bases, and 15 bases stayed unmatched. CDR3 in amino acids: CASTRLKDRRFGYTF. The CDR3 nucleotides read TGTGCCAGCACTAGACTCAAGGACAGGCGCTTTGGCTACACCTTC.

The chain links TRBV20-1 to TRBJ2-5, with 12 bases lining up with TRBD1. V lost 6 bases to trimming and J lost 5 bases; unmatched junction nucleotides: 7. This CDR3 contains 14 residues. CDR1 and CDR2 (germline): DFQATT, SNEGSKA (reference sequence). CDR3 DNA: TGCAGTGCGGCCGGGACAGGGGGCCGGGAGACCCAGTACTTC. Its protein product is CSAAGTGGRETQYF.

This clonotype was observed at least ten times. V usage is TRBV12-3 or TRBV12-4 and J usage is TRBJ2-1, with unresolved D. The CDR3 is 13 amino acids. V lost 5 bases and J 7 bases, leaving 12 bases between the germline ends. In DNA form, the CDR3 reads TGTGCCAGCAGTCCTGGGGTGGGGAATGAGCAGTTCTTC. Translation: CASSPGVGNEQFF.

This rearrangement joins TRBV12-3 or TRBV12-4 to TRBJ1-2; D is ambiguous. V was shortened by 6 bases and J by 4 bases, with 15 bases between the two germline ends. This CDR3 spans 14 amino acids. The DNA for the CDR3 is TGTGCCAGCAGCCGGATGGACGGAGCCTATGGCTACACCTTC. It translates to CASSRMDGAYGYTF.

The J gene is TRBJ1-5, the V gene TRBV29-1; weak D call: TRBD1 (6 bases). The CDR3 sequence is 14 residues long. V lost 5 bases and J lost 1, with 12 bases in between. Germline V gene lookup returns CDR1 SQVTM and CDR2 ANQGSEA. CDR3 protein: CSVYVQGSNQPQHF. CDR3 bases: TGCAGCGTTTACGTTCAGGGGAGCAATCAGCCCCAGCATTTT.

The chain carries TRBV7-9 and TRBJ2-1, with 7 bases lining up with TRBD2. The V segment lost 4 bases and the J segment 9 bases; nucleotides outside the gene matches: 3. The CDR3 spans 12 residues. In germline, CDR1 is SEHNR, CDR2 FQNEAQ (reference sequence). The DNA of the CDR3 is TGTGCCAGCAGCTCGGCGGGGGTTGAGCAGTTCTTC. Its protein is CASSSAGVEQFF.

This clonotype has ten or more counts. The chain has TRBV7-2 and TRBJ1-3, with D uncertain. Deletions cut 1 base from V and 4 bases from J, with 11 bases between. Germline V gives CDR1 SGHTA, CDR2 FQGNSA. CDR3 length: 15 amino acids. CDR3 protein: CASSLDTGSGNTIYF. The CDR3 DNA is TGTGCCAGCAGCTTAGATACTGGTTCAGGAAACACCATATATTTT.

CDR3 bases: TGTGCCACCACGAGGGTTTCTGGGGCCAACGTCCTGACTTTC. Protein product: CATTRVSGANVLTF. The chain couples TRBV15 to TRBJ2-6, with a possible D match to TRBD2 (5 bases). This CDR3 is 14 amino acids long. The V gene lost 7 bases and the J gene lost 1 base, with 8 bases spanning the gap. Germline V CDR1 and CDR2: LNHNV, YYDKDF (reference sequence).

V is TRBV20-1 and J is TRBJ2-1; 11 bases map to TRBD2. CDR1 is DFQATT and CDR2 is SNEGSKA in the germline V gene (reference sequence). V was clipped by 6 bases and J by 2 bases; unmatched bases: 6. This CDR3 has 15 amino acids. DNA of the CDR3: TGCAGTGCCTACTCACTAGCGGGAGCCTACAATGAGCAGTTCTTC. This encodes CSAYSLAGAYNEQFF.

This clonotype was recorded at least ten times. The DNA for the CDR3 is TGTGCCAGTATCCTGTCCTACTCGGGCAATCAGCCCCAGCATTTT. Residues: CASILSYSGNQPQHF. This chain joins TRBV19 and TRBJ1-5; D gene uncertain. V was trimmed by 7 bases and J by 2 bases, leaving 15 bases between them. The CDR3 spans 15 residues. CDR1 is LNHDA and CDR2 is SQIVND in the germline V gene (reference sequence).

This clonotype was counted only a few times. The V call is TRBV28, the J call TRBJ1-6; 7 bases align to TRBD1. V was pared by 4 bases and J by 10 bases, with 10 bases of the junction left unmatched. In germline, CDR1 is MDHEN, CDR2 SYDVKM. There are 15 residues in the CDR3. CDR3 in amino acids: CASSSPDREGSPLHF. As DNA, the CDR3 is TGTGCCAGCAGTTCCCCCGACAGGGAGGGATCACCCCTCCACTTT.

This clonotype has a handful of counts. The chain employs TRBV28 and TRBJ2-7; D is unclear. V dropped 4 bases and J dropped 4 bases, with 8 bases sitting between them. The germline CDR1 and CDR2 sequences are MDHEN and SYDVKM. There are 12 residues in the CDR3. The CDR3 is CASSSLDYEQYV. The CDR3 nucleotides read TGTGCCAGCAGTTCCTTAGATTACGAGCAGTACGTC.

The chain recombines TRBV24-1 with TRBJ1-5; 7 bases are a match to TRBD1. CDR3 length: 16 residues. With 2 bases clipped from V and 5 bases from J, the junction kept 8 bases outside the gene matches. Per the germline V gene, CDR1 is KGHDR and CDR2 is SFDVKD. CDR3 residues: CATSDSRTGGDQPQHF. The CDR3 nucleotides read TGTGCCACCAGTGATTCACGGACAGGAGGAGATCAGCCCCAGCATTTT.

V gene TRBV12-3 or TRBV12-4 combines with J gene TRBJ2-7, with D tentatively TRBD2 (6 bases). The CDR3 loop spans 13 amino acids. Trimming removed 6 bases from V and 3 bases from J, with 12 bases in between. CDR3 region: CASSTGTLYEQYF. CDR3 nucleotides: TGTGCCAGCAGCACCGGGACTCTCTACGAGCAGTACTTC.

There are many counts of this clonotype. The rearrangement uses TRBV7-8 and TRBJ2-3, with 11 bases fitting TRBD2. Germline values: CDR1 SGHVS, CDR2 FQNEAQ. V lost 1 base, J lost 5 bases, and 2 bases stayed unmatched. The CDR3 has 15 residues. The CDR3 spells CASSLDTSGRDTQYF. DNA for the CDR3: TGTGCCAGCAGCTTAGACACTAGCGGGAGAGATACGCAGTATTTT.

The V gene is TRBV4-1, the J gene TRBJ1-5, with 9 bases lining up with TRBD1. Unmatched junction bases numbered 20, after V lost 3 bases and J lost 8 bases. The length of the CDR3 is 19 residues. CDR1 and CDR2 (germline): MGHRA, YSYEKL. CDR3 region: CASSHRSGQGFSREEPQHF. In nucleotides, the CDR3 is TGCGCCAGCAGCCACCGATCGGGACAGGGTTTCTCCCGGGAGGAGCCCCAGCATTTT.

The J gene is TRBJ1-1, the V gene TRBV12-3 or TRBV12-4; D not resolved. CDR3 size: 13 residues. Trimming took off 7 bases at V and 8 bases at J, with 17 bases between the two ends. The DNA of the CDR3 is TGTGCCAGCAACCCACGGGGTGGGATGGAAGCTTTCTTT. Translated: CASNPRGGMEAFF.

CDR3 loop: CASSLGLRLNEQFF. CDR3 DNA sequence: TGTGCCAGCAGCCTAGGGCTAAGGCTCAATGAGCAGTTCTTC. V is TRBV12-3 or TRBV12-4 and J is TRBJ2-1, with D unresolved. Trimming pared 6 bases from V and 6 bases from J, leaving 15 bases between. The length of the CDR3 is 14 residues.

This clonotype was seen a few times. V and J are TRBV11-2 and TRBJ2-2, with 12 bases lining up with TRBD1. This CDR3 region has 16 residues. Germline lookup yields CDR1 SGHAT and CDR2 FQNNGV. After removal of 5 bases from V and 4 bases from J, the junction contained 5 bases not matched to a gene. The chain's CDR3 is CASSTGTGGGTGELFF. CDR3 in DNA: TGTGCCAGCAGCACTGGGACAGGGGGCGGCACCGGGGAGCTGTTTTTT. Full variable domain (missing parts from reference TRBV11-2 and TRBJ2-2): EAGVAQSPRYKIIEKRQSVAFWCNPISGHATLYWYQQILGQGPKLLIQFQNNGVVDDSQLPKDRFSAERLKGVDSTLKIQPAKLEDSAVYLCASSTGTGGGTGELFFGEGSRLTVL.

This clonotype was observed a handful of times. The chain uses TRBV4-2 and TRBJ2-2, with a weak D call TRBD2 (6 bases). The germline CDR1 and CDR2 sequences are LGHNA and YNFKEQ. V was cut by 0 bases and J by 5 bases, with 19 bases left in between. The CDR3 loop spans 18 amino acids. The CDR3 region has the DNA TGTGCCAGCAGCCAAGATCGAGGGAGGCTCCTAGGGACCGGGGAGCTGTTTTTT. Translated, it gives CASSQDRGRLLGTGELFF.